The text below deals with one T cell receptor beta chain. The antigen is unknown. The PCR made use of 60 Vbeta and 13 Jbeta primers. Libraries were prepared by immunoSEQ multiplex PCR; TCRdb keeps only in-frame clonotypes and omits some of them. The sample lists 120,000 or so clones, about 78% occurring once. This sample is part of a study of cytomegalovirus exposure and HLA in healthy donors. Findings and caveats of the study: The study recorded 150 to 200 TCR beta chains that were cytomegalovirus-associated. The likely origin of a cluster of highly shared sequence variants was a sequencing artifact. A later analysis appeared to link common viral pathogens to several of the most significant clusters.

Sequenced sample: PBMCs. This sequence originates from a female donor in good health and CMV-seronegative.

In DNA form, the CDR3 reads TGTGCCTCCCGCGGTAGGATCCGAAACACCATATATTTT. Amino acids: CASRGRIRNTIYF. This chain links TRBV5-6 with TRBJ1-3; D is unresolved. Germline V gives CDR1 SGHDT, CDR2 YYEEEE. The V and J ends lost 10 bases and 5 bases respectively, with 16 bases between them. CDR3 size: 13 residues.